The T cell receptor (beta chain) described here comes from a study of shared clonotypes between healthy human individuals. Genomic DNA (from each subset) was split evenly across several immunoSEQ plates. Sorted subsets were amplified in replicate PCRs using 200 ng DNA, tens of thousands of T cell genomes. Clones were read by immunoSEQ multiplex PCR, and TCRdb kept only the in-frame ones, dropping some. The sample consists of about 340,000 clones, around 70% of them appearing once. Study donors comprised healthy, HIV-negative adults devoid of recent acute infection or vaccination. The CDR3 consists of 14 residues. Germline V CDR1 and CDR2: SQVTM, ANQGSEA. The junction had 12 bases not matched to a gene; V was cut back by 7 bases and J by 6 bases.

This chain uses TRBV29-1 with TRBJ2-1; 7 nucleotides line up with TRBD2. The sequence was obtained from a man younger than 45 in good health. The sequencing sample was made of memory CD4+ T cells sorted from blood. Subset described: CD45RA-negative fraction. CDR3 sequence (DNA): TGCAGCGGGAGCCGGGACTACGAACCCAATGAGCAGTTCTTC. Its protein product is CSGSRDYEPNEQFF.